These 16 T cell receptor beta chains came from one sample sequenced in a study of T-cell memory formation after mild COVID-19. TCRdb reprocessed the 5' RACE reads via MiXCR and lists one record per CDR3 protein. Here the sample spans more than 200,000 distinct CDR3 sequences, 15% to 20% being singletons. The source material was PBMCs or a T cell subset sorted from them (not recorded which). The receptors were gathered from a man between 18 and 35 years old who had mild COVID-19 (a few samples of this study predate the infection). Cell type and time point are not known.

This clonotype was counted between two and nine times. As DNA, the CDR3 is TGTGCCAGCAGCTTTGACAGCTCGATACACTATGGCTACACCTTC. Protein product: CASSFDSSIHYGYTF. J is TRBJ1-2 and V is TRBV7-9, with D perhaps matching TRBD1 (5 bases). The CDR3 loop spans 15 amino acids. CDR1 SEHNR and CDR2 FQNEAQ come from the germline V gene (reference sequence). The V end was cut by 3 bases, the J end by 3 bases, with 14 bases between.

The chain combines TRBV20-1 with TRBJ2-7, with 11 bases fitting TRBD1. The V and J ends lost 3 bases and 3 bases, in that order; junction bases with no gene match: 4. The CDR3 is 14 residues long. Germline CDR1 and CDR2: DFQATT and SNEGSKA (reference sequence). CDR3 DNA: TGCAGTGCTAGGCGGGACAGGGGGTACTACGAGCAGTACTTC. It is translated as CSARRDRGYYEQYF.

This clonotype was detected only a few times. The chain joins TRBV7-2 to TRBJ2-1; no clear D. The germline V and J ends were trimmed by 8 bases and 9 bases, with 17 bases remaining between them. The CDR3 contains 13 residues. The germline V gene has CDR1 SGHTA and CDR2 FQGNSA. The CDR3 nucleotides read TGTGCCAGCGGAACAGCCGGTATCACTGAGCAGTTCTTC. It encodes CASGTAGITEQFF.

This clonotype was picked up a small number of times. In nucleotides, the CDR3 is TGTGCCAGCAGCCCTGCGCGCGGGGGGTTCCCCGGGGAGCTGTTTTTT. It yields the protein CASSPARGGFPGELFF. The chain is built from TRBV7-2 and TRBJ2-2; 8 nucleotides agree with TRBD2. The V segment lost 5 bases and the J segment 6 bases; nucleotides outside the gene matches: 11. Germline lookup yields CDR1 SGHTA and CDR2 FQGNSA. CDR3 length: 16 residues.

This clonotype was picked up many times. The chain carries TRBV24-1 and TRBJ2-1; 8 bases are shared with TRBD2. Germline lookup yields CDR1 KGHDR and CDR2 SFDVKD. The J segment lost 0 bases and the V segment lost 4 bases, leaving 4 bases of the junction unmatched. The CDR3 consists of 16 residues. CDR3 residues: CATSDRGGSSYNEQFF. The DNA of the CDR3 is TGTGCCACCAGTGACCGCGGGGGGAGCTCCTACAATGAGCAGTTCTTC.

This clonotype has a handful of counts. The J gene is TRBJ1-2, the V gene TRBV27; 9 bases are shared with TRBD1. Per germline, CDR1 MNHEY and CDR2 SMNVEV (reference sequence). CDR3 length: 14 amino acids. Unmatched junction bases numbered 6, after V lost 2 bases and J lost 8 bases. The CDR3 loop is CASSLRDRVGGYTF. The CDR3 nucleotides are TGTGCCAGCAGTTTAAGGGACAGGGTTGGGGGCTACACCTTC.

This chain links TRBV7-8 with TRBJ2-3, with D perhaps matching TRBD2 (6 bases). The germline V gene has CDR1 SGHVS and CDR2 FQNEAQ. The CDR3 length is 14 residues. Trimming stripped 4 bases from V and 7 bases from J, with 15 bases between. Here the CDR3 reads CASSSAGALYTQYF. As DNA, the CDR3 is TGTGCCAGCAGCTCAGCGGGTGCTTTATATACGCAGTATTTT.

This rearrangement joins TRBV5-1 to TRBJ2-3; 13 bases match TRBD2. This CDR3 spans 18 amino acids. Germline trimming cut 4 bases from V and 0 bases from J; bases unmatched to any gene: 8. Germline V gene lookup returns CDR1 SGHRS and CDR2 YFSETQ. CDR3 amino acids: CASSPGTSGAKSTDTQYF. For the CDR3, the DNA is TGCGCCAGCAGCCCTGGGACTAGCGGGGCGAAGAGCACAGATACGCAGTATTTT.

This clonotype has more than one count but fewer than ten. The chain has TRBV20-1 and TRBJ1-1; TRBD1 might be the D (6 bases). Germline V lookup: CDR1 DFQATT, CDR2 SNEGSKA (reference sequence). The CDR3 runs to 14 residues. Trimming shortened V by 1 base and J by 4 bases, and 13 bases separated the two germline ends. Here the CDR3 reads CSARVGGGGTEAFF. CDR3 DNA: TGCAGTGCTAGAGTTGGAGGGGGAGGCACTGAAGCTTTCTTT.

The chain has TRBV3-1 and TRBJ2-5, with D possibly TRBD1 on 7 matching bases. The CDR3 sequence is 15 residues long. From germline, CDR1 is LGHDT and CDR2 YNNKEL (reference sequence). Trimming left V 4 bases short and J 5 bases short, with 17 bases between. This CDR3 is CASSPEWRGRETQYF. The CDR3 nucleotides read TGTGCCAGCAGCCCCGAGTGGAGGGGGCGCGAGACCCAGTACTTC.

The chain couples TRBV10-3 to TRBJ1-3; 9 nucleotides line up with TRBD1. CDR1 is ENHRY and CDR2 is SYGVKD in the germline V gene. The V gene end was trimmed by 4 bases and the J gene end by 4 bases; junction bases not matched to a gene: 17. The CDR3 is 19 residues long. The CDR3 nucleotides are TGTGCCATCAGTGGAGGAGGGACAGGGAACTCTGTGAGAGGAAACACCATATATTTT. This encodes CAISGGGTGNSVRGNTIYF.

V gene TRBV24-1 combines with J gene TRBJ2-3; 8 nucleotides match TRBD2. This CDR3 spans 13 amino acids. Losses at the gene ends were 12 bases for V and 3 bases for J; bases not matched to a gene: 7. Germline CDR1 reads KGHDR; CDR2 reads SFDVKD. CDR3 sequence (DNA): TGTGCCTCGGCGGGGGGTGATACAGATACGCAGTATTTT. Translating gives CASAGGDTDTQYF.

V usage is TRBV20-1 and J usage is TRBJ2-7, with TRBD2 matching 7 bases. Germline CDR1 DFQATT, CDR2 SNEGSKA (reference sequence). V dropped 1 base and J dropped 0; count of bases not matched to a gene: 3. The CDR3 runs 14 residues. CDR3 loop: CSARVPGGSYEQYF. In DNA form, the CDR3 reads TGCAGTGCTAGAGTTCCGGGGGGCTCCTACGAGCAGTACTTC.

This clonotype was seen only a few times. The chain carries TRBV7-2 and TRBJ2-4; D unresolved. Germline V CDR1 and CDR2: SGHTA, FQGNSA. V lost 1 base and J 5 bases, leaving 6 bases between the germline ends. This CDR3 contains 13 residues. Here the CDR3 reads CASSLVGENIQYF. CDR3 coding DNA: TGTGCCAGCAGCTTAGTGGGCGAAAACATTCAGTACTTC.

This clonotype occurred a few times. V is TRBV11-2 and J is TRBJ2-1, with D perhaps given as TRBD1 or TRBD2 (5 bases each). Germline CDR1 and CDR2: SGHAT and FQNNGV. This CDR3 is built from 14 residues. V lost 3 bases to trimming and J lost 7 bases, with 13 bases between them. CDR3 in amino acids: CASSLGVRRNEQFF. DNA of the CDR3: TGTGCCAGCAGCTTGGGGGTCAGGAGGAATGAGCAGTTCTTC.

This clonotype was seen at least ten times. V usage is TRBV7-2 and J usage is TRBJ2-7; D call uncertain. Germline CDR1 SGHTA, CDR2 FQGNSA. This CDR3 contains 13 residues. V lost 4 bases, J lost 2 bases, and 9 bases lay in between. In DNA, the CDR3 is TGTGCCAGCAGCTCAGTCCCGACCTACGAGCAGTACTTC. This codes for CASSSVPTYEQYF.